This T cell receptor beta chain emerged from a study of Graves' ophthalmopathy and Graves' hyperthyroidism. Findings and caveats of the study: The authors also found most expanded thyroid clonotypes above 0.001 frequency in blood.

Patients newly diagnosed with hyperthyroidism, under 2 months' duration, were aged 18 to 65, the study reports. Patients were excluded if they had other autoimmune diseases or uncontrolled infections, and likewise if pregnancy or lactation applied. V was trimmed by 3 bases and J by 9 bases, leaving 12 bases between them. CDR1 DFQATT and CDR2 SNEGSKA come from the germline V gene (reference sequence). The CDR3 totals 13 residues. This clonotype was found once. The target antigen is unknown. Amplifying from RNA transcripts, the study obtained TCR beta CDR3 regions. An opening RT-PCR round employed HTBI primers and preceded a second-round multiplex PCR. TCRdb itself ran the multiplex PCR reads through MiXCR, one entry per CDR3 protein. The data show about 1.1 million distinct CDR3 sequences, 35% to 45% seen once.

The chain carries TRBV20-1 and TRBJ1-6; tentative D call: TRBD1 (6 bases). The sequence was collected from an adult man with Graves' hyperthyroidism. The sequencing sample was made of peripheral blood or thyroid tissue (not recorded which). The CDR3: CSAREQGSSPLHF. The CDR3 DNA is TGCAGTGCTAGGGAACAGGGTAGTTCACCCCTCCACTTT.